This T cell receptor beta chain stems from a study of spatial heterogeneity in lung cancer (dated by TCRdb to about 2019). Context from the whole study: Donors were about 70 patients with early-stage, untreated non-small cell lung cancer from the lung TRACERx cohort. TCR repertoire features were related to nonsynonymous mutation counts determined by whole-exome sequencing of tumor tissue. Beta-chain transcripts were consistently detected in greater numbers than alpha-chain transcripts, which likely reflected higher beta-chain transcript abundance. In non-small cell lung cancer, the study made a quantitative comparison of TCR alpha and beta repertoires among multiple tumor regions, matched nontumor lung and blood. Follow-up PBMC samples were sequenced whenever available, with a median time to follow-up of approximately 2 years after resection. Both alpha and beta chains were TCR-sequenced in samples taken at surgery, namely 220 tumor regions, 62 to 65 matched nontumor lung samples and around 53 PBMC samples. In the raw uncorrected reads, each unique combination of TCR and UMI appeared on average more than ten times. General findings and caveats noted by the study authors: Ubiquitous expanded tumor TCRs showed up in blood more often at tumor resection than at routine follow-up. Confirming at a functional level the hypothesis that regional TCRs recognize regional mutations was considered to require additional single-cell paired TCR alpha and beta sequencing. Only roughly 14 patients were included in comparisons of baseline and follow-up blood repertoires.

The receptor library was made with 5' RACE. Reads for this sample came from a NextSeq 500. In the TCR library protocol, a unique molecular identifier was attached to each TCR cDNA molecule so that PCR and sequencing errors could be corrected. In the paper's pipeline: TCR identification, UMI-based error correction and CDR3 extraction were performed with Decombinator tools. TCRs above a frequency of 2 per 1,000, corresponding to the top 1% of the tumor frequency distribution, were defined as expanded. Rényi diversity was computed with the R vegan package after subsampling each repertoire 100 times to 5,000 TCRs. CDR3 similarity networks were constructed using string-kernel similarity of amino acid triplets, with links drawn between CDR3s whose pairwise similarity was above 0.82. TCRdb took the public reads, trimmed them with fastp at Q25, ran MiXCR for clone calling and kept in-frame beta chains. Under each unique CDR3 protein, matching rows form one entry showing the most common genes and DNA. TCRdb, rather than the study authors, made the V and J calls. The table for this sample lists about 120,000 distinct CDR3 sequences; 9% to 15% of them were counted only once. The top ten clonotypes cover over 15% of the sample.

Points on this clonotype: Its antigen remains undetermined. Base-call qualities are not available, and no considerably larger clone is one nucleotide away.

The time point tag for this specimen amounts to: blood at routine non-recurrence follow-up after resection. TCR sequencing used whole RNA extracted from tumor and nontumor lung tissue, or from cryopreserved PBMC samples, without cell sorting. Only patients with enough RNA available from two or more tumor regions were chosen for TCR sequencing. Sequences SGDLS (CDR1) and YYNGEE (CDR2) are obtained from the germline V gene. From cysteine to phenylalanine, the CDR3 is 16 amino acids long. The only DNA kept is the CDR3, 48 bases in frame from the first base. Here V drops 3 bases and J drops 1 base, and the junction holds 7 bases not matched to any gene.

The sequence came from a male donor with early-stage non-small cell lung cancer. The chain joins TRBV9 to TRBJ1-3, and TRBD1 aligns with 7 junction nucleotides. Specimen: PBMCs, collected at follow-up. The base sequence is TGTGCCAGCAGCGCTTCAGGGGGATCTTCTGGAAACACCATATATTTT. It specifies CASSASGGSSGNTIYF.